This TCR beta chain was documented in a study of OX40 agonist ivuxolimab in advanced cancers. Study results and caveats: In general, CD8+ T cells held more expanded clones than CD4+ did, on average.

About this clone itself: Its antigen is currently unknown.

The table came from immunoSEQ multiplex PCR; TCRdb's copy has only in-frame clones and leaves some out. The profile shows 65,000 to 80,000 clones, more than 90% of them singletons. CDR1 LGHNA and CDR2 YNFKEQ come from the germline V gene. The V segment lost 2 bases and the J segment 0 bases; nucleotides outside the gene matches: 9. The CDR3 contains 18 residues. With baseline, cycle 4 day 1, and cycle 7 day 1 as timepoints, blood was sampled. The sequence was obtained from an adult with an advanced solid tumor such as melanoma, head and neck, liver or kidney cancer. The rearrangement joins TRBV4-2 to TRBJ1-4; the match to TRBD1 covers 7 bases. The sequenced sample was CD4+ or CD8+ T cells sorted from blood, obtained in a trial of the OX40 agonist ivuxolimab. The CDR3 sequence is CASSQSPGQTSTNEKLFF. The DNA for the CDR3 is TGTGCCAGCAGCCAAAGTCCGGGACAGACCTCAACTAATGAAAAACTGTTTTTT.